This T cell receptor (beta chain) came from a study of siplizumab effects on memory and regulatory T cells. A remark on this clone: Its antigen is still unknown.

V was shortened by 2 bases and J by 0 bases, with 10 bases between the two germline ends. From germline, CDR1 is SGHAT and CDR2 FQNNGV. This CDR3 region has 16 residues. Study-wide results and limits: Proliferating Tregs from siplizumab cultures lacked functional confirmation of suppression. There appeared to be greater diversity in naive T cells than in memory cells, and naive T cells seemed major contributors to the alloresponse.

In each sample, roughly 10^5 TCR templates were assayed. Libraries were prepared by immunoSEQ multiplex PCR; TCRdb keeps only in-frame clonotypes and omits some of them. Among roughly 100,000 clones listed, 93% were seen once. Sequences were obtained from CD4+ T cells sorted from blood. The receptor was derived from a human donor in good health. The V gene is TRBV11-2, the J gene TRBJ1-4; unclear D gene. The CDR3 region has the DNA TGTGCCAGCAGCTTATACCAGTTTGCAACTAATGAAAAACTGTTTTTT. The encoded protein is CASSLYQFATNEKLFF.